This TCR beta chain is from a study of CD8 T cells in ankylosing spondylitis. This CDR3 is 15 amino acids long. The V gene's germline CDR1 is LGHDT and CDR2 YNNKEL (reference sequence). The V and J ends lost 4 bases and 2 bases respectively, with 14 bases between them. TCRdb reanalysed the 5' RACE reads using MiXCR and keeps one entry per CDR3 protein. The sample holds 90,000 to 120,000 distinct CDR3 sequences, nearly 25% seen once. This clonotype occurred a few times. The sample taken for sequencing was synovial fluid, either unsorted or a sorted T cell fraction (not recorded which). This sequence joins TRBV3-1 and TRBJ1-2; D perhaps matches TRBD1 (5 bases). The sequence was collected from a male donor with ankylosing spondylitis. Here the CDR3 reads CASSPPGELNYGYTF. CDR3 nucleotides: TGTGCCAGCAGCCCACCGGGGGAGTTAAACTATGGCTACACCTTC.